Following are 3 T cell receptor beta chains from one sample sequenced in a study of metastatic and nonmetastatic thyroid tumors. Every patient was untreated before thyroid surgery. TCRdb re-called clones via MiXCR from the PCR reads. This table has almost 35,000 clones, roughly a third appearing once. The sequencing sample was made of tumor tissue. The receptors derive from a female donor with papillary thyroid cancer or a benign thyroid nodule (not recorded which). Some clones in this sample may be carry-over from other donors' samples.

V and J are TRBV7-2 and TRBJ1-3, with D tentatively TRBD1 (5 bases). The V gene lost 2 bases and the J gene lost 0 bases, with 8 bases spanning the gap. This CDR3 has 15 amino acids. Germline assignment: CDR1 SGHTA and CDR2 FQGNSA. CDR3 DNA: TGTGCCAGCAGCTTACAGGGCCTCTCTGGAAACACCATATATTTT. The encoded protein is CASSLQGLSGNTIYF.

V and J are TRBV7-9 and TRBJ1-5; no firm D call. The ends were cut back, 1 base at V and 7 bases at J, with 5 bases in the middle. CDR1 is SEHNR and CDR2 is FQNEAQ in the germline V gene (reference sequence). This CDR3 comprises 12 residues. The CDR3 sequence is CASSLDQQPQHF. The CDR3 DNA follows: TGTGCCAGCAGCTTAGACCAACAGCCCCAGCATTTT.

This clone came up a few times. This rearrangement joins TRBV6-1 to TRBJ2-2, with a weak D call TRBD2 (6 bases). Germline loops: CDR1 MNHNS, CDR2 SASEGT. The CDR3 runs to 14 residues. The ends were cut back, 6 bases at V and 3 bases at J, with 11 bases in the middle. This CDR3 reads CASRGGEDTGELFF. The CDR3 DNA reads TGTGCCAGCAGGGGAGGAGAGGACACCGGGGAGCTGTTTTTT.